A single sample gave rise to the 9 T cell receptor beta chains below, sequenced in a study of Graves' ophthalmopathy and Graves' hyperthyroidism. As the template, RNA transcripts were used to amplify TCR beta CDR3 regions. RT-PCR in the first round used HTBI primers; a second-round multiplex PCR followed. One entry per CDR3 protein, called by TCRdb with MiXCR from the multiplex PCR reads. The sample lists 230,000 or so distinct CDR3 sequences, 45% occurring once. Specimen: peripheral blood. The receptor set was obtained from an adult man with Graves' ophthalmopathy.

Details on this clonotype: Its ends do not fully match the called genes, so a read error is possible. This rearrangement joins TRBV5-8 to TRBJ2-7, with 7 bases aligning to TRBD2. The CDR3 spans 15 residues. CDR1 and CDR2 (germline): SGHTS, YDEGEE. For the CDR3, the DNA is TGCGCCAGCAGCGGGGAAAGGGTGGCCGACTACGTGCAGTACTTC. Its protein product is CASSGERVADYVQYF. The full variable domain, with the rest looked up from reference TRBV5-8 and TRBJ2-7, is EAGVTQSPTHLIKTRGQQATLRCSPISGHTSVYWYQQALGLGLQFLLWYDEGEERNRGNFPPRFSGRQFPNYSSELNVNALELEDSALYLCASSGERVADYVQYFGPGTRLTVT.

This clonotype has only a few counts. The chain couples TRBV19 to TRBJ2-7; maybe TRBD2 (5 bases). Germline CDR1 reads LNHDA; CDR2 reads SQIVND (reference sequence). V was shortened by 7 bases and J by 3 bases, with 13 bases between the two germline ends. This CDR3 is built from 13 residues. CDR3 region: CASTAGLVYEQYF. The CDR3 nucleotides are TGTGCCAGTACTGCGGGCCTGGTCTACGAGCAGTACTTC.

In its sample, this clonotype was seen a few times. This chain joins TRBV7-9 and TRBJ1-1; D remains unclear. This CDR3 is 13 amino acids long. CDR1 is SEHNR, CDR2 FQNEAQ, per germline (reference sequence). The V gene lost 1 base and the J gene lost 3 bases, with 6 bases spanning the gap. CDR3: CASSLVSDTEAFF. CDR3 DNA sequence: TGTGCCAGCAGCTTAGTGTCGGACACTGAAGCTTTCTTT.

The V call is TRBV7-9, the J call TRBJ2-2, with TRBD2 matching over 9 bases. V lost 2 bases and J lost 4; bases outside the gene matches: 8. This CDR3 contains 17 residues. The germline V gene encodes CDR1 SEHNR and CDR2 FQNEAQ (reference sequence). The CDR3 bases are TGTGCCAGCAGCTTATTATCCCAGCGGGAGGCCACCGGGGAGCTGTTTTTT. It is translated as CASSLLSQREATGELFF.

For this clonotype: One end of the junction does not line up with germline, which may come from a read error. The chain joins TRBV7-9 to TRBJ1-4; no reliable D call. The germline gives CDR1 SEHNR, CDR2 FQNEAQ (reference sequence). The CDR3 loop spans 18 amino acids. CDR3 DNA sequence: TGTGCCAGCAGTTTAGGGTCGAGCCGGCTTCTAACTAATGAAAAACTGTTTTTT. Amino acid sequence: CASSLGSSRLLTNEKLFF.

The V gene is TRBV3-1, the J gene TRBJ2-7, with D perhaps matching TRBD2 (6 bases). Per the germline V gene, CDR1 is LGHDT and CDR2 is YNNKEL (reference sequence). The V gene lost 4 bases and the J gene lost 7 bases, with 11 bases spanning the gap. The CDR3 totals 12 residues. The CDR3 sequence: CASSRGDREQYF. CDR3 bases: TGTGCCAGCAGCCGGGGGGACCGAGAGCAGTACTTC.

In DNA, the CDR3 is TGCAGTGCTAGCAAGGACAGGGAAAACTATGGCTACACCTTC. It codes for CSASKDRENYGYTF. The rearrangement joins TRBV20-1 to TRBJ1-2, with 8 bases fitting TRBD1. The V gene's germline CDR1 is DFQATT and CDR2 SNEGSKA (reference sequence). The CDR3 runs to 14 residues. Trimming took 3 bases from V and 2 from J; bases not matched to a gene: 5.

This clonotype was detected a few times. The genes are TRBV13 and TRBJ2-2; TRBD2 agrees at 7 bases. The germline gives CDR1 PRHDT, CDR2 FYEKMQ (reference sequence). This CDR3 is built from 16 residues. V lost 3 bases, J lost 0 bases, and 4 bases stayed unmatched. Here the CDR3 reads CASSLTSPTNTGELFF. The CDR3 DNA reads TGTGCCAGCAGCTTGACTAGCCCAACGAACACCGGGGAGCTGTTTTTT.

The J gene is TRBJ2-7, the V gene TRBV10-3; D may match TRBD1 or TRBD2 (5 bases each). V was clipped by 10 bases and J by 2 bases, with 18 bases between them. Germline CDR1 reads ENHRY; CDR2 reads SYGVKD. The CDR3 spans 14 residues. The CDR3 is CATYSGTVPYEQYF. The CDR3 bases are TGTGCCACGTACTCCGGGACGGTACCCTACGAGCAGTACTTC.